One and the same sample provided the 4 T cell receptor beta chains below, sequenced in a study of blood T cell repertoires in COVID-19. TCRdb keeps only in-frame clones here, not all; method: immunoSEQ multiplex PCR. The sample gives roughly 180,000 clones, 81% of which show up once; about 6% is in the top ten. The sequenced sample was PBMCs or T cells enriched from blood (not recorded which). The source of these receptors is a middle-aged woman with acute COVID-19.

Written as DNA, the CDR3 is TGTGCCAGCAGCTTATATGGCCAGGAGGGGGAAAAACTGTTTTTT. This translates into CASSLYGQEGEKLFF. The V and J genes are TRBV11-3 and TRBJ1-4; a possible D gene is TRBD1 (5 bases). The CDR3 spans 15 residues. Trimming removed 2 bases at V and 8 bases at J, with 15 bases between. In germline, CDR1 is SGHNT, CDR2 YENEEA.

CDR3 amino acids: CSARRLAEAFF. The DNA for the CDR3 is TGCAGTGCTAGGAGGTTAGCTGAAGCTTTCTTT. This chain uses TRBV20-1 with TRBJ1-1, with no clear D. Germline-derived CDR1 and CDR2 are DFQATT and SNEGSKA (reference sequence). The CDR3 is 11 amino acids. Trimming removed 3 bases from V and 6 bases from J, with 8 bases in between.

The chain carries TRBV3-1 (or the pseudogene TRBV3-2) and TRBJ2-2; 11 nucleotides match TRBD2. In germline, CDR1 is LGHDT, CDR2 YNNKEL (reference sequence). The CDR3 consists of 17 residues. J was trimmed by 7 bases and V by 3 bases; bases with no gene match: 10. The CDR3 spells CASSQTKTSGIFGELFF. The CDR3 DNA reads TGTGCCAGCAGCCAGACGAAGACTAGCGGGATATTCGGGGAGCTGTTTTTT.

The rearrangement joins TRBV6-5 to TRBJ1-4; the match to TRBD1 covers 11 bases. Unmatched junction bases numbered 4, after V lost 4 bases and J lost 6 bases. Per germline, CDR1 MNHEY and CDR2 SVGAGI. The CDR3 is made up of 15 amino acids. This CDR3 reads CASSSMGQGDEKLFF. The CDR3 DNA reads as TGTGCCAGCAGTTCGATGGGACAGGGGGATGAAAAACTGTTTTTT.